A single sample is the source of the 28 T cell receptor beta chains below, sequenced in a study of T cell responses to AZD1222 COVID-19 vaccine. Generated by immunoSEQ multiplex PCR, the TCRdb table keeps only in-frame clones and is missing some. The sample includes roughly 100,000 clones, 88% of them seen just once. Sequencing used peripheral blood, obtained on day 0 of AZD1222 vaccination. These receptors were obtained from an adult in good health.

In its sample, this clone was seen a few times. The chain carries TRBV5-5 and TRBJ1-5; D unresolved. The CDR3 covers 14 residues. V lost 4 bases, J lost 1 base, and 9 bases lay in between. Germline V lookup: CDR1 SGHKS, CDR2 YYEKEE (reference sequence). As DNA, the CDR3 is TGTGCCAGCAGCCCAGCGACAAGCAATCAGCCCCAGCATTTT. This gives the protein CASSPATSNQPQHF.

The chain uses TRBV3-1 (or the pseudogene TRBV3-2) and TRBJ1-2, with a weak D call TRBD1 (6 bases). V lost 0 bases, J lost 8 bases, and 25 bases lay in between. Germline V gene data show CDR1 as LGHDT and CDR2 as YNNKEL (reference sequence). This CDR3 is built from 18 residues. The CDR3 bases are TGTGCCAGCAGCCAAGATGAGAATTGGGACAAGGCGGATCACGGCTACACCTTC. Translation: CASSQDENWDKADHGYTF.

The gene calls are TRBV7-6 and TRBJ2-7, with D maybe TRBD2 (5 bases). V lost 1 base to trimming and J lost 0 bases, with 10 bases between them. Looked up from germline, CDR1 is SGHVS and CDR2 is FNYEAQ. This CDR3 spans 15 amino acids. CDR3: CASSLDKRTSYEQYF. The CDR3 bases are TGTGCCAGCAGCTTAGATAAGCGGACCTCCTACGAGCAGTACTTC.

The DNA of the CDR3 is TGCGCCAGCAGCCAAGATCTGGCTAGCGGGAATGGTGAGCAGTTCTTC. Its translation is CASSQDLASGNGEQFF. The chain is built from TRBV4-1 and TRBJ2-1; 9 bases fit TRBD2. Per germline, CDR1 MGHRA and CDR2 YSYEKL. The CDR3 length is 16 residues. Trimming cost V 0 bases and J 9 bases; bases outside gene matches: 9.

This clone appeared a few times. V and J are TRBV2 and TRBJ1-2; weak D call: TRBD1 (6 bases). Per germline, CDR1 SNHLY and CDR2 FYNNEI. The CDR3 contains 14 residues. V was trimmed by 6 bases and J by 4 bases, leaving 15 bases between them. For the CDR3, the DNA is TGTGCCAGCAGCGGAAGGGGGGCTTTCTATGGCTACACCTTC. Encoded protein: CASSGRGAFYGYTF.

This clone appeared once. This rearrangement joins TRBV28 to TRBJ2-7; D unclear. Trimming took 5 bases from V and 1 from J, leaving 9 bases between them. Germline loops: CDR1 MDHEN, CDR2 SYDVKM. The CDR3 has 13 amino acids. This CDR3 reads CASSPGQSYEQYF. Written as DNA, the CDR3 is TGTGCCAGCAGTCCGGGCCAATCCTACGAGCAGTACTTC.

The V gene is TRBV9, the J gene TRBJ1-2; D not resolved. This CDR3 is built from 14 residues. Germline V lookup: CDR1 SGDLS, CDR2 YYNGEE. V lost 4 bases to trimming and J lost 7 bases, with 17 bases between them. In DNA form, the CDR3 reads TGTGCCAGCAGCTCCGAGAAGGGTTTTGGTGGCTACACCTTC. Translating it yields CASSSEKGFGGYTF.

J is TRBJ2-3 and V is TRBV12-3 or TRBV12-4; D might be TRBD1 or TRBD2, each matching 5 bases. Deletions cut 3 bases from V and 4 bases from J, with 8 bases between. This CDR3 has 13 amino acids. CDR3 DNA sequence: TGTGCCAGCAGTTTGCTGGGGGCAGATACGCAGTATTTT. Its translation: CASSLLGADTQYF.

The chain couples TRBV9 to TRBJ2-1, with 11 bases matching TRBD2. V lost 5 bases to trimming and J lost 4 bases; unmatched junction nucleotides: 5. The CDR3 is 15 residues long. The germline CDR1 and CDR2 sequences are SGDLS and YYNGEE. The CDR3 reads CASSATSGGYNEQFF. For the CDR3, the DNA is TGTGCCAGCAGTGCTACTAGCGGGGGATACAATGAGCAGTTCTTC.

The rearrangement joins TRBV20-1 to TRBJ2-3; perhaps TRBD2 as D (5 bases). CDR3 length equals 14 residues. Germline V lookup: CDR1 DFQATT, CDR2 SNEGSKA (reference sequence). Trimming cost V 3 bases and J 4 bases, with 14 bases left between them. CDR3 sequence reads: CSASMGLAPDTQYF. The CDR3 DNA is TGCAGTGCTAGTATGGGTCTAGCCCCAGATACGCAGTATTTT.

V gene TRBV28 combines with J gene TRBJ2-2; 12 nucleotides align to TRBD1. V lost 7 bases and J lost 5; bases outside the gene matches: 8. This CDR3 contains 16 residues. Germline V gene lookup returns CDR1 MDHEN and CDR2 SYDVKM. The CDR3 nucleotides read TGTGCCAGCATCCCGGGACAGGGGGCGGGGACCGGGGAGCTGTTTTTT. Protein sequence: CASIPGQGAGTGELFF. The whole variable domain, remainder taken from reference TRBV28 and TRBJ2-2, is DVKVTQSSRYLVKRTGEKVFLECVQDMDHENMFWYRQDPGLGLRLIYFSYDVKMKEKGDIPEGYSVSREKKERFSLILESASTNQTSMYLCASIPGQGAGTGELFFGEGSRLTVL.

V and J are TRBV29-1 and TRBJ2-7, with TRBD2 as a possible D gene (5 bases). V was shortened by 1 base and J by 7 bases, with 17 bases between the two germline ends. Per the germline V gene, CDR1 is SQVTM and CDR2 is ANQGSEA. This CDR3 has 14 amino acids. CDR3 amino acids: CSVEATGRPGEQYF. CDR3 bases: TGCAGCGTTGAAGCGACGGGTCGGCCGGGGGAGCAGTACTTC.

J is TRBJ2-1 and V is TRBV7-3; D may be TRBD2 (6 bases). Deletions cut 5 bases from V and 10 bases from J, with 15 bases between. This CDR3 has 13 amino acids. Germline V lookup: CDR1 SGHTA, CDR2 FQGTGA. The CDR3 here is CASSRDFRGEQFF. The CDR3 coding sequence is TGTGCCAGCAGCCGGGACTTTCGAGGGGAGCAGTTCTTC.

V is TRBV6-1 and J is TRBJ1-4; D is undetermined. This CDR3 spans 15 amino acids. V shed 1 base and J shed 0 bases, with 6 bases lying between them. Germline V CDR1 and CDR2: MNHNS, SASEGT. The CDR3 protein is CASSEESATNEKLFF. For the CDR3, the DNA is TGTGCCAGCAGTGAAGAGAGTGCAACTAATGAAAAACTGTTTTTT.

Only one count was recorded for this clone. The rearrangement joins TRBV5-1 to TRBJ2-3, with D possibly being TRBD2 (5 bases). Per germline, CDR1 SGHRS and CDR2 YFSETQ. The V end was cut by 2 bases, the J end by 2 bases, with 12 bases between. CDR3 length: 15 residues. The CDR3 reads CASSFDGLATDTQYF. DNA of the CDR3: TGCGCCAGCAGCTTCGACGGACTGGCCACAGATACGCAGTATTTT.

The chain recombines TRBV27 with TRBJ1-1; maybe TRBD1 (6 bases). V was pared by 6 bases and J by 5 bases, with 13 bases between. Germline lookup yields CDR1 MNHEY and CDR2 SMNVEV (reference sequence). The CDR3 covers 13 residues. CDR3 sequence (DNA): TGTGCCAGCAGGAACAGGGTTTTGACTGAAGCTTTCTTT. It specifies CASRNRVLTEAFF.

The chain carries TRBV4-1 and TRBJ2-7; no definite D call. The CDR3 loop spans 14 amino acids. V gave up 0 bases and J gave up 5 bases, with 11 bases separating them. Germline V gene data show CDR1 as MGHRA and CDR2 as YSYEKL. Written as DNA, the CDR3 is TGCGCCAGCAGCCAAGATGCGGTTTACGACGAGCAGTACTTC. It yields the protein CASSQDAVYDEQYF.

The chain joins TRBV7-8 to TRBJ2-7, with TRBD1 matching 8 bases. The germline V gene encodes CDR1 SGHVS and CDR2 FQNEAQ. V shed 3 bases and J 0 bases; nucleotides not matched to a gene: 4. The CDR3 contains 15 residues. In nucleotides, the CDR3 is TGTGCCAGCAGCTTGTGGGACAGGACCTCCTACGAGCAGTACTTC. Translated: CASSLWDRTSYEQYF.

This sequence joins TRBV29-1 and TRBJ1-2; D may be TRBD1 (6 bases). Between the trimmed V and J ends, which lost 2 bases and 8 bases, there was a span of 12 bases. From germline, CDR1 is SQVTM and CDR2 ANQGSEA. The CDR3 consists of 12 residues. CDR3 coding DNA: TGCAGCGTTGAACGACAGGAGGACGGCTACACCTTC. Translating it yields CSVERQEDGYTF.

The chain carries TRBV14 and TRBJ2-3; D gene ambiguous. The CDR3 is made up of 13 amino acids. From germline, CDR1 is SGHDN and CDR2 FVKESK. Trimming pared 0 bases from V and 4 bases from J, leaving 5 bases between. The CDR3 DNA reads as TGTGCCAGCAGCCAAGATCTAGCAGATACGCAGTATTTT. Amino acid sequence: CASSQDLADTQYF.

J is TRBJ2-3 and V is TRBV30, with D possibly being TRBD1 or TRBD2 (5 bases each). This CDR3 has 14 amino acids. CDR1 is GTSNPN and CDR2 is SVGIG in the germline V gene (reference sequence). The V end was cut by 7 bases, the J end by 2 bases, with 16 bases between. CDR3 bases: TGTGCCTCTGGGACCCATCGCTCCACAGATACGCAGTATTTT. Translating it yields CASGTHRSTDTQYF.

CDR3 in amino acids: CASSEGQNWGYTF. The CDR3 DNA reads as TGTGCCAGCAGTGAGGGGCAGAACTGGGGCTACACCTTC. J is TRBJ1-2 and V is TRBV2, with a possible D match to TRBD1 (5 bases). CDR3 length equals 13 residues. V lost 3 bases and J 8 bases, leaving 13 bases between the germline ends. Per germline, CDR1 SNHLY and CDR2 FYNNEI.

A note on this clone: One junction end disagrees with the germline gene, perhaps due to a read error. The chain links TRBV19 to TRBJ1-2; no reliable D call. Germline lookup yields CDR1 LNHDA and CDR2 SQIVND (reference sequence). The CDR3 contains 13 residues. CDR3 region: CASSNWAANGYTF. The DNA of the CDR3 is TGTGCCAGTAGTAACTGGGCGGCGAATGGTTACACCTTC. Full variable domain (rest looked up from reference TRBV19 and TRBJ1-2): DGGITQSPKYLFRKEGQNVTLSCEQNLNHDAMYWYRQDPGQGLRLIYYSQIVNDFQKGDIAEGYSVSREKKESFPLTVTSAQKNPTAFYLCASSNWAANGYTFGSGTRLTVV.

This chain connects TRBV12-5 to TRBJ1-1, with 7 bases that match TRBD1. With V trimmed by 6 bases and J by 5 bases, 9 bases remained unmatched. The CDR3 sequence is 14 residues long. CDR1 and CDR2 from the germline V gene are LGHNT and FRNRAP. CDR3 DNA sequence: TGTGCTAGTGGACAAGAACCAGGGGGTACTGAAGCTTTCTTT. Protein product: CASGQEPGGTEAFF.

The rearrangement joins TRBV7-3 to TRBJ2-7, with TRBD2 matching over 8 bases. Germline V gives CDR1 SGHTA, CDR2 FQGTGA. Trimming at V came to 2 bases and at J to 2 bases, leaving 8 bases not matched to a gene. CDR3 length equals 16 residues. CDR3: CASSLGGTSGAYEQYF. For the CDR3, the DNA is TGTGCCAGCAGCTTAGGGGGTACTAGCGGAGCCTACGAGCAGTACTTC.

The rearrangement uses TRBV6-5 and TRBJ1-3, with no clear D. V was trimmed by 0 bases and J by 2 bases, leaving 8 bases between them. The CDR3 is 15 amino acids. Per germline, CDR1 MNHEY and CDR2 SVGAGI. The CDR3: CASSYSTAAGNTIYF. The CDR3 DNA reads TGTGCCAGCAGTTACTCGACCGCGGCTGGAAACACCATATATTTT.

In this sample, this clone turned up once. The chain couples TRBV28 to TRBJ2-1; possibly TRBD2 for D (6 bases). This CDR3 is built from 16 residues. The V gene's germline CDR1 is MDHEN and CDR2 SYDVKM. The V and J ends lost 5 bases and 12 bases respectively, with 26 bases between them. In DNA form, the CDR3 reads TGTGCCAGCAGTCCCCCACCAGCGGGTGAGGGAGGTAGGCAGTTCTTC. Its protein product is CASSPPPAGEGGRQFF.

This sequence joins TRBV18 and TRBJ1-1; D remains unclear. Deletions cut 3 bases from V and 4 bases from J, with 9 bases between. Germline CDR1 is KGHSH and CDR2 is LQKENI. The CDR3 totals 13 residues. CDR3 DNA: TGTGCCAGCTCACCTAACAGAGGCACTGAAGCTTTCTTT. This sequence encodes CASSPNRGTEAFF.